This T cell receptor beta chain is from a study of regulatory T cells. The CDR3 runs to 17 residues. The V and J ends lost 4 bases and 7 bases respectively, with 23 bases between them. Germline CDR1 and CDR2: MDHEN and SYDVKM. The PCR used 52 TRBV and 13 TRBJ primers. The repertoire was sequenced with immunoSEQ multiplex PCR; TCRdb's copy has only in-frame clones and lacks some. This table has tens of thousands of clones, approximately 93% appearing once. V and J are TRBV28 and TRBJ2-1; a possible D gene is TRBD2 (6 bases). The sequence was obtained from a child aged 2 to 10 with CD3G deficiency. Material for sequencing was CD8+ T cells sorted from blood. The CDR3, as DNA: TGTGCCAGCAGTTATTCTCATTGGAGGGCTAAGTCTAATGAGCAGTTCTTC. Translating gives CASSYSHWRAKSNEQFF.